These 13 T cell receptor beta chains were sequenced from one sample in a study of T-cell memory formation after mild COVID-19. TCRdb analysed the 5' RACE reads with MiXCR anew, one entry per CDR3 protein. Of around 390,000 distinct CDR3 sequences listed, approximately 16% are singletons. Specimen: PBMCs or a T cell subset sorted from them (not recorded which). All receptors derive from a man aged 18 to 35 who had mild COVID-19 (a few samples of this study predate the infection). Cell type and time point are not known.

This rearrangement joins TRBV11-2 to TRBJ2-6; a weak D match, TRBD1 (6 bases). Trimming removed 6 bases at V and 1 base at J, with 10 bases between. Germline CDR1 SGHAT, CDR2 FQNNGV. This CDR3 is built from 15 residues. The CDR3 protein is CASRPGVSGANVLTF. In DNA form, the CDR3 reads TGTGCCAGCAGACCAGGGGTATCTGGGGCCAACGTCCTGACTTTC.

V usage is TRBV25-1 and J usage is TRBJ1-1, with D possibly matching TRBD1 (5 bases). From germline, CDR1 is MGHDK and CDR2 SYGVNS. The CDR3 totals 14 residues. V lost 3 bases to trimming and J lost 1 base, with 9 bases between them. The CDR3 here is CASSDPRGNTEAFF. As DNA, the CDR3 is TGTGCCAGCAGTGACCCAAGGGGGAACACTGAAGCTTTCTTT.

This clonotype was detected a few times. This chain uses TRBV25-1 with TRBJ2-4; D gene ambiguous. Germline lookup yields CDR1 MGHDK and CDR2 SYGVNS. V gave up 1 base and J gave up 12 bases, with 13 bases separating them. The CDR3 covers 13 residues. The CDR3 region is CASSELERDSQYF. The CDR3 DNA is TGTGCCAGCAGTGAATTAGAAAGGGATTCTCAGTACTTC. Drawing the rest from reference TRBV25-1 and TRBJ2-4, the complete variable domain is EADIYQTPRYLVIGTGKKITLECSQTMGHDKMYWYQQDPGMELHLIHYSYGVNSTEKGDLSSESTVSRIRTEHFPLTLESARPSHTSQYLCASSELERDSQYFGAGTRLSVL.

This chain uses TRBV4-1 with TRBJ2-1; 10 positions match TRBD2. V shed 8 bases and J 5 bases; nucleotides not matched to a gene: 6. This CDR3 region has 14 residues. Germline-derived CDR1 and CDR2 are MGHRA and YSYEKL. The CDR3 DNA follows: TGCGCCAGCTCGACAGCGGGGGGGAACAATGAGCAGTTCTTC. Translating it yields CASSTAGGNNEQFF.

This chain uses TRBV4-1 with TRBJ1-4, with D unclear. CDR3 length equals 13 residues. Trimming removed 5 bases from V and 8 bases from J, with 12 bases in between. The V gene's germline CDR1 is MGHRA and CDR2 YSYEKL. The CDR3 region is CASSTPRMEKLFF. CDR3 nucleotides: TGCGCCAGCAGCACGCCGAGAATGGAAAAACTGTTTTTT.

The J gene is TRBJ2-3, the V gene TRBV29-1; D gene uncertain. With 8 bases removed from V and 6 bases from J, the gap between germline ends came to 12 bases. Germline V gene sequence: CDR1 SQVTM, CDR2 ANQGSEA. The CDR3 consists of 11 residues. CDR3 sequence: CSIYSGDTQYF. The CDR3 DNA follows: TGCAGCATCTACTCCGGGGATACGCAGTATTTT.

V usage is TRBV7-8 and J usage is TRBJ2-3, with no clear D. Per the germline V gene, CDR1 is SGHVS and CDR2 is FQNEAQ. CDR3 length equals 14 residues. Trimming cost V 1 base and J 4 bases, with 9 bases left between them. The CDR3 sequence is CASSLDGPPDTQYF. For the CDR3, the DNA is TGTGCCAGCAGCTTAGACGGCCCCCCAGATACGCAGTATTTT.

This clonotype was seen many times. This chain connects TRBV4-2 to TRBJ2-3; 11 positions agree with TRBD1. This CDR3 spans 15 amino acids. V lost 1 base to trimming and J lost 4 bases; unmatched junction nucleotides: 1. Germline assignment: CDR1 LGHNA and CDR2 YNFKEQ. CDR3 bases: TGTGCCAGCAGCCAAGGGACAGGGGGCGCAGATACGCAGTATTTT. This sequence encodes CASSQGTGGADTQYF.

This clonotype was seen a few times. The chain combines TRBV20-1 with TRBJ2-5; maybe TRBD2 (6 bases). V lost 3 bases and J lost 4, with 12 bases in between. This CDR3 is 13 amino acids long. Germline CDR1 is DFQATT and CDR2 is SNEGSKA (reference sequence). CDR3 protein: CSARVVGGETQYF. The CDR3 region has the DNA TGCAGTGCTAGGGTCGTGGGGGGAGAGACCCAGTACTTC.

This clonotype was observed a handful of times. The chain combines TRBV9 with TRBJ1-1; D unclear. The germline V gene encodes CDR1 SGDLS and CDR2 YYNGEE. CDR3 length equals 13 residues. Trimming removed 1 base at V and 6 bases at J, with 10 bases between. The CDR3 loop is CASSVFYGAEAFF. CDR3 DNA sequence: TGTGCCAGCAGCGTATTCTATGGGGCTGAAGCTTTCTTT.

The chain joins TRBV12-3 or TRBV12-4 to TRBJ1-1; TRBD1 might be the D (5 bases). Trimming removed 6 bases from V and 6 bases from J, with 14 bases in between. The CDR3 is made up of 13 amino acids. The CDR3 spells CASRGVGVAEAFF. The CDR3, as DNA: TGTGCCAGCAGGGGGGTGGGGGTGGCTGAAGCTTTCTTT.

A few counts support this clonotype. Written as DNA, the CDR3 is TGTGCCAGCAGTTTGCAGGGTGCAAACACCATATATTTT. This sequence encodes CASSLQGANTIYF. V gene TRBV12-3 or TRBV12-4 combines with J gene TRBJ1-3; a possible D gene is TRBD1 (5 bases). The CDR3 consists of 13 residues. V was shortened by 3 bases and J by 6 bases, with 9 bases between the two germline ends.

This clonotype was counted between two and nine times. V and J are TRBV6-2 or TRBV6-3 and TRBJ2-5; 8 bases map to TRBD1. Germline loops: CDR1 MNHEY, CDR2 SVGEGT. This CDR3 is built from 17 residues. Trimming removed 2 bases from V and 4 bases from J; junction bases left unmatched: 12. The CDR3 is CASSYRTQGAIGETQYF. The CDR3 region has the DNA TGTGCCAGCAGTTACAGAACGCAGGGGGCCATCGGAGAGACCCAGTACTTC.